These 22 T cell receptor beta chains share one sample of origin, sequenced in a study of blood T cells in healthy people across ages (dated by TCRdb to about 2015). Library prep was done by 5' RACE. The sequencer was an Illumina HiSeq 2500. A second roughly 6 to 11 cycle PCR used a sample-barcoded 5' primer and a J-beta primer mix. Starting from the raw public reads, TCRdb applied fastp trimming at Q25, assembled clones with MiXCR and retained in-frame beta chains. Each entry is one CDR3 protein sequence, shown with its most common DNA and genes. Across this sample there are 550,000 to 800,000 distinct CDR3 sequences, with approximately 29% seen only once. The ten largest make up 15% to 19% of the sample. Sequencing was performed on blood. These receptors came from a woman of 80 years or more in good health. Donor details come from another sample of the same person, matched by shared clones.

Many counts were recorded for this clonotype. The V call is TRBV29-1, the J call TRBJ2-7; 8 bases agree with TRBD2. CDR3 length: 13 amino acids. The V gene end was trimmed by 2 bases and the J gene end by 1 base; junction bases not matched to a gene: 1. The germline V gene has CDR1 SQVTM and CDR2 ANQGSEA. CDR3 in amino acids: CSVERGGSYEQYF. CDR3 nucleotides: TGCAGCGTTGAACGCGGGGGGTCCTACGAGCAGTACTTC.

This clonotype came up a few times. The chain recombines TRBV7-2 with TRBJ1-1; no definite D call. The CDR3 consists of 12 residues. CDR1 is SGHTA, CDR2 FQGNSA, per germline. The ends were cut back, 2 bases at V and 9 bases at J, with 10 bases in the middle. CDR3 in amino acids: CASSLMGWQAFF. CDR3 sequence (DNA): TGTGCCAGCAGCTTAATGGGGTGGCAAGCTTTCTTT.

This clonotype has more than one count but fewer than ten. V and J are TRBV12-3 or TRBV12-4 and TRBJ2-1, with 10 bases matching TRBD2. This CDR3 spans 14 amino acids. The J segment lost 6 bases and the V segment lost 5 bases, leaving 4 bases of the junction unmatched. The CDR3 here is CASSPGLAPNEQFF. The CDR3 nucleotides read TGTGCCAGCAGTCCGGGACTAGCGCCCAATGAGCAGTTCTTC.

Only a few counts were recorded for this clonotype. One base away lies a much larger clone, so this may be a sequencing read error. J is TRBJ2-1 and V is TRBV27, with TRBD1 matching over 9 bases. The DNA end is more similar to TRBJ2-7, so the J call may be wrong. CDR3 length: 17 amino acids. Per the germline V gene, CDR1 is MNHEY and CDR2 is SMNVEV (reference sequence). The CDR3 DNA follows: TGTGCCAGCAGTTTACGAGGACAGGGGTTTGGCTACAATGAGCAGTACTTC. It is translated as CASSLRGQGFGYNEQYF.

This clonotype has just one count. The chain uses TRBV20-1 and TRBJ2-1; D is perhaps TRBD1 (6 bases). With 3 bases removed from V and 4 bases from J, the gap between germline ends came to 13 bases. Germline CDR1 DFQATT, CDR2 SNEGSKA (reference sequence). The CDR3 is made up of 14 amino acids. CDR3 sequence reads: CSARDSSKYNEQFF. CDR3 DNA sequence: TGCAGTGCTAGGGACAGCTCAAAATACAATGAGCAGTTCTTC.

The chain links TRBV20-1 to TRBJ2-7, with 10 bases lining up with TRBD1. Per the germline V gene, CDR1 is DFQATT and CDR2 is SNEGSKA (reference sequence). The length of the CDR3 is 13 residues. V lost 6 bases to trimming and J lost 4 bases; unmatched junction nucleotides: 6. CDR3 in amino acids: CSASGTGAYEQYF. CDR3 nucleotides: TGCAGTGCCTCTGGGACAGGGGCGTACGAGCAGTACTTC.

There are many counts of this clonotype. Possible read error: a much larger clone is one base away. The chain is built from TRBV29-1 and TRBJ2-3; 9 nucleotides match TRBD2. The CDR3 covers 14 residues. V shed 6 bases and J 10 bases; nucleotides not matched to a gene: 14. Germline V gives CDR1 SQVTM, CDR2 ANQGSEA. The CDR3 region has the DNA TGCAGCGTAATTGGGGCGGGGGGGCCAACACCGCAGTATTTT. Translating gives CSVIGAGGPTPQYF.

CDR3: CSVSSGLGNQPQHF. The CDR3, as DNA: TGCAGTGTGAGTTCAGGGCTGGGCAATCAGCCCCAGCATTTT. This chain links TRBV29-1 with TRBJ1-5; possible D gene TRBD1, 5 bases. This CDR3 is built from 14 residues. Germline CDR1 and CDR2: SQVTM and ANQGSEA.

The chain employs TRBV20-1 and TRBJ2-1, with 12 nucleotides matching TRBD2. Looked up from germline, CDR1 is DFQATT and CDR2 is SNEGSKA (reference sequence). With 5 bases clipped from V and 6 bases from J, the junction kept 8 bases outside the gene matches. The CDR3 sequence is 15 residues long. As DNA, the CDR3 is TGCAGTGCTGGTGTAACTAGCGGGGGGATCAATGAGCAGTTCTTC. Its translation is CSAGVTSGGINEQFF.

This clonotype was found many times. This rearrangement joins TRBV5-1 to TRBJ2-7, with D maybe TRBD1 (6 bases). Germline V gene lookup returns CDR1 SGHRS and CDR2 YFSETQ. The CDR3 length is 12 residues. The germline V and J ends were trimmed by 3 bases and 6 bases, with 10 bases remaining between them. CDR3 DNA: TGCGCCAGCAGCTCGACAGGTCCCGAGCAGTACTTC. As protein: CASSSTGPEQYF. Supplemented by reference TRBV5-1 and TRBJ2-7, the full variable domain reads KAGVTQTPRYLIKTRGQQVTLSCSPISGHRSVSWYQQTPGQGLQFLFEYFSETQRNKGNFPGRFSGRQFSNSRSEMNVSTLELGDSALYLCASSSTGPEQYFGPGTRLTVT.

This rearrangement joins TRBV20-1 to TRBJ2-7; TRBD1 is a possible D gene (5 bases). This CDR3 has 16 amino acids. The V end was cut by 1 base, the J end by 5 bases, with 21 bases between. CDR1 and CDR2 from the germline V gene are DFQATT and SNEGSKA (reference sequence). CDR3 region: CSARGQPSVPWDEQYF. The CDR3 DNA follows: TGCAGTGCTAGAGGACAGCCCAGCGTACCCTGGGACGAGCAGTACTTC.

Worth noting for this clonotype: Its ends do not fully match the called genes, so a read error is possible. The gene calls are TRBV9 and TRBJ1-5, with D perhaps matching TRBD1 (5 bases). This CDR3 is 17 amino acids long. Germline V lookup: CDR1 SGDLS, CDR2 YYNGEE. CDR3 region: CASSANPMGGSNQPRHF. For the CDR3, the DNA is TGTGCCAGCAGCGCCAATCCTATGGGGGGTAGCAATCAGCCCCGGCATTTT. The full variable domain, rest sourced from reference TRBV9 and TRBJ1-5, is DSGVTQTPKHLITATGQRVTLRCSPRSGDLSVYWYQQSLDQGLQFLIQYYNGEERAKGNILERFSAQQFPDLHSELNLSSLELGDSALYFCASSANPMGGSNQPRHFGDGTRLSIL.

This clonotype has a count of ten or more. The chain is built from TRBV6-2 or TRBV6-3 and TRBJ1-6; 7 nucleotides match TRBD1. V gave up 6 bases and J gave up 7 bases; unmatched junction bases: 6. CDR1 is MNHEY, CDR2 SVGEGT, per germline. This CDR3 has 14 amino acids. DNA for the CDR3: TGTGCCAGCAGCCGTGGGACAGAAAATTCACCCCTCCACTTT. This encodes CASSRGTENSPLHF.

This clonotype occurred many times. A much larger clone differs by one base, so this may be a read error. The V and J genes are TRBV7-2 and TRBJ2-1; no clear D gene. Between the trimmed V and J ends, which lost 4 bases and 9 bases, there was a span of 16 bases. CDR1 is SGHTA and CDR2 is FQGNSA in the germline V gene. The CDR3 covers 14 residues. The CDR3 region is CASSSVVRSVEQFF. The DNA of the CDR3 is TGTGCCAGCAGCTCAGTCGTCAGGTCTGTTGAGCAGTTCTTC. The variable domain in full, completed from reference TRBV7-2 and TRBJ2-1, reads GAGVSQSPSNKVTEKGKDVELRCDPISGHTALYWYRQSLGQGLEFLIYFQGNSAPDKSGLPSDRFSAERTGGSVSTLTIQRTQQEDSAVYLCASSSVVRSVEQFFGPGTRLTVL.

This clonotype was seen repeatedly, ten times or more. The V gene is TRBV6-2 or TRBV6-3, the J gene TRBJ2-4; D is possibly TRBD1 or TRBD2 (5 bases each). Trimming took 2 bases from V and 9 from J, leaving 11 bases between them. Germline assignment: CDR1 MNHEY and CDR2 SVGEGT. This CDR3 region has 13 residues. CDR3 amino acids: CASSYKLGGIQYF. In DNA, the CDR3 is TGTGCCAGCAGTTACAAGCTTGGGGGCATTCAGTACTTC.

As to this clonotype: Since a much larger clone is just one base distant, this may be a read error. The chain combines TRBV6-2 or TRBV6-3 with TRBJ1-2; D is unresolved. CDR1 is MNHEY and CDR2 is SVGEGT in the germline V gene. This CDR3 comprises 15 residues. V shed 0 bases and J shed 6 bases, with 14 bases lying between them. Here the CDR3 DNA reads TGTGCCAGCAGTTACTCCGGGGTGCGGAACCATGGCTACACCTTC. Its translation: CASSYSGVRNHGYTF.

A remark on this clonotype: This may be a read error, as it is one base from a much larger clone. The V call is TRBV6-2 or TRBV6-3, the J call TRBJ1-2; TRBD1 matches 7 bases. The CDR3 length is 13 residues. CDR1 MNHEY and CDR2 SVGEGT come from the germline V gene. CDR3 protein: CASYTGTVSGHTF. CDR3 DNA: TGTGCCAGCTATACCGGGACAGTGAGTGGCCACACCTTC.

V and J are TRBV2 and TRBJ2-5; 7 bases fit TRBD2. Per germline, CDR1 SNHLY and CDR2 FYNNEI. The CDR3 extends over 12 amino acids. Trimming removed 7 bases from V and 11 bases from J; junction bases left unmatched: 10. CDR3 residues: CASTGGLGEQYF. The CDR3 region has the DNA TGTGCCAGCACGGGAGGTCTGGGGGAGCAGTACTTC.

In its sample, this clonotype was seen a few times. This chain uses TRBV2 with TRBJ1-2; D is undetermined. CDR3 length: 14 amino acids. Germline values: CDR1 SNHLY, CDR2 FYNNEI. V dropped 4 bases and J dropped 4 bases, with 13 bases sitting between them. CDR3 nucleotide sequence: TGTGCCAGCAGTGCATCCAAGGGTCCCTATGGCTACACCTTC. Its translation is CASSASKGPYGYTF.

The J gene is TRBJ2-5, the V gene TRBV6-5; 12 bases map to TRBD1. CDR3 length: 15 amino acids. Germline CDR1 reads MNHEY; CDR2 reads SVGAGI. Trimming removed 0 bases from V and 11 bases from J; junction bases left unmatched: 7. CDR3 DNA: TGTGCCAGCAGTTACTCGGGACAGGGGGCATACGTGCAGTACTTC. Its protein product is CASSYSGQGAYVQYF.

Turning to this clonotype: A much larger clone differs from this one at a single base, so this may be a read error. As the CDR3 is not closed by the conserved phenylalanine or tryptophan, this likely results from a read error. The rearrangement links TRBV5-1 to TRBJ1-2, with D perhaps TRBD1 (5 bases). V shed 3 bases and J shed 3 bases, with 9 bases lying between them. The CDR3 is made up of 13 amino acids. CDR1 is SGHRS and CDR2 is YFSETQ in the germline V gene. The CDR3 DNA reads as TGCGCCAGCAGCTCGGGGCTGGACTATGGCTACACCGTC. Its protein is CASSSGLDYGYTV.

J is TRBJ1-1 and V is TRBV19; 7 bases match TRBD1. This CDR3 has 16 amino acids. Trimming removed 2 bases from V and 6 bases from J; junction bases left unmatched: 12. The V gene's germline CDR1 is LNHDA and CDR2 SQIVND (reference sequence). The CDR3 loop reads CASSIKAGTVTAEAFF. DNA for the CDR3: TGTGCCAGTAGTATAAAGGCAGGGACAGTCACCGCTGAAGCTTTCTTT.